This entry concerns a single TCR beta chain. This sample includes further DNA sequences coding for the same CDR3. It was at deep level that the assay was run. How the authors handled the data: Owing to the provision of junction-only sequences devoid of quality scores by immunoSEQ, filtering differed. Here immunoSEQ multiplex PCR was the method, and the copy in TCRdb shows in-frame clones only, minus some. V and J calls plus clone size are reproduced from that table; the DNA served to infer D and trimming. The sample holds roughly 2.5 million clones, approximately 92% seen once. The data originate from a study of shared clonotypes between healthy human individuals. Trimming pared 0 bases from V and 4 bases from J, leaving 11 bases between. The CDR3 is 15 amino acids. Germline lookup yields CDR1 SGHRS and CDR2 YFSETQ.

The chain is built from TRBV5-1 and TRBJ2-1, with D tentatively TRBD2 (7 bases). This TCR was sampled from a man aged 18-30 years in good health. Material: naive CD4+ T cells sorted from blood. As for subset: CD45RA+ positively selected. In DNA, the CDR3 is TGCGCCAGCAGCTTGGCGGGGGGCGGTTACAATGAGCAGTTCTTC. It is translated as CASSLAGGGYNEQFF.